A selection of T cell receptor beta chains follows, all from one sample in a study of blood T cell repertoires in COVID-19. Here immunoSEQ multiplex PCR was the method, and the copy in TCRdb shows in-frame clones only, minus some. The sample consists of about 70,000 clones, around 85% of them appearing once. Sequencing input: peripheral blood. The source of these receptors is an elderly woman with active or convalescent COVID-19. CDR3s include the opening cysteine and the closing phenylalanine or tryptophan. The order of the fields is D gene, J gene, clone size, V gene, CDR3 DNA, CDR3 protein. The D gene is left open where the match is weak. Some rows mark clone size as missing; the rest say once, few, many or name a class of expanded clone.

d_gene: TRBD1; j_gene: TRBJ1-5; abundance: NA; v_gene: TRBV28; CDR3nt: TGTGCCAGCAGTTTTTCCGGGACAGGGCGTCTACAGCCCCAGCATTTT; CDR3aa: CASSFSGTGRLQPQHF
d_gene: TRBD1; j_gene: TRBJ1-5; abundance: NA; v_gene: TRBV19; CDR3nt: TGTGCCAGTAAGTGGGATAGGACAGGCATCAATCAGCCCCAGCATTTT; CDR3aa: CASKWDRTGINQPQHF
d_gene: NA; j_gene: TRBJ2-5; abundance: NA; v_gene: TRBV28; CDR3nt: TGTGCCAGCATGCGAGAGGAGACCCAGTACTTC; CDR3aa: CASMREETQYF
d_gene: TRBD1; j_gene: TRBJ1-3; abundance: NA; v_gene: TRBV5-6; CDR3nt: TGTGCCAGCAGTTGGGACAGGGTTGACACCATATATTTT; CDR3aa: CASSWDRVDTIYF
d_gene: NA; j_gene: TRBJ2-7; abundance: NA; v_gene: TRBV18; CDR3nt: TGTGCCAGCTCACCACAGAGCTCCTACGAGCAGTACTTC; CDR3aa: CASSPQSSYEQYF
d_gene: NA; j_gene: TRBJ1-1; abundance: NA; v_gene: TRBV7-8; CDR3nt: TGTGCCAGCAGCGTCACAGGCGCCCAGAACACTGAAGCTTTCTTT; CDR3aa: CASSVTGAQNTEAFF
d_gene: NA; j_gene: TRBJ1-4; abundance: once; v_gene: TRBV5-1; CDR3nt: TGCGCCAGCAGCTTGGAGCGGGGAACAGGGGAAAAACTGTTTTTT; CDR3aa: CASSLERGTGEKLFF
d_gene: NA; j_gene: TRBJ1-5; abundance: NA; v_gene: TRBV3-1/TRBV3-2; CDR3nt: TGTGCCAGCAGCCCTCCAGGGAATCAGCCCCAGCATTTT; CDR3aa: CASSPPGNQPQHF
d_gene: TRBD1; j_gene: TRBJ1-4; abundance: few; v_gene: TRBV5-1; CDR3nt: TGCGCCAGCAGCTCGGCCGGGACAGGGAGGGAAAAACTGTTTTTT; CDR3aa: CASSSAGTGREKLFF
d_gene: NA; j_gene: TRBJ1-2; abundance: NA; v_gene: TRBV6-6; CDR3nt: TGTGCCAGCAGTTACGCGGCCAACTATGGCTACACCTTC; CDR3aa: CASSYAANYGYTF
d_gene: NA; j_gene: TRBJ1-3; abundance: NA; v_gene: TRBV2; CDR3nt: TGTGCCAGCAGTCGAGGCTATCTCCTGTCTGGAAACACCATATATTTT; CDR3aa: CASSRGYLLSGNTIYF
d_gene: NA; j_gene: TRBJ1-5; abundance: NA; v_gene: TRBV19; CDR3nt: TGTGCCAGTAGCTCCGGAACAGGTCGCAGCAATCAGCCCCAGCATTTT; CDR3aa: CASSSGTGRSNQPQHF
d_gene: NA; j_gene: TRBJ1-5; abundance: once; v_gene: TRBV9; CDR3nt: TGTGCCAGCAGCGCAGGACAGTGGGGCAATCAGCCCCAGCATTTT; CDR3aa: CASSAGQWGNQPQHF
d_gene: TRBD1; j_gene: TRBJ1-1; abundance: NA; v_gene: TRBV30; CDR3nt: TGTGCCTGGAGTTCTGGGACAGACACTGAAGCTTTCTTT; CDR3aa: CAWSSGTDTEAFF
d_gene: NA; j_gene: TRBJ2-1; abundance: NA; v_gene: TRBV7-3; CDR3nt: TGTGCCAGCAGCGTCAACAGGGACCGGTCCTACAATGAGCAGTTCTTC; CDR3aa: CASSVNRDRSYNEQFF
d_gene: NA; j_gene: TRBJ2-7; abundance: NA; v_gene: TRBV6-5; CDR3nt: TGTGCCAGCAGACCTGCAGGGGAGACCTACGAGCAGTACTTC; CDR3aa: CASRPAGETYEQYF